Following are 24 T cell receptor beta chains from one sample sequenced in a study of cytomegalovirus exposure and HLA in healthy donors. Profiling relied on immunoSEQ multiplex PCR, and the TCRdb table lists in-frame clones only, not all of them. Of fewer than 80,000 clones in the sample, nearly 96% are singletons; the top ten hold 4.5%. The specimen was PBMCs. These receptors all stem from a woman aged 18-29 years in good health and CMV-seropositive.

This chain joins TRBV28 and TRBJ1-5; 11 bases line up with TRBD1. V lost 3 bases to trimming and J lost 6 bases; unmatched junction nucleotides: 7. The CDR3 totals 16 residues. Germline-derived CDR1 and CDR2 are MDHEN and SYDVKM. The DNA for the CDR3 is TGTGCCAGCAGTTTGTATGGACAGGGGGCTAGTCAGCCCCAGCATTTT. Its translation is CASSLYGQGASQPQHF.

The chain has TRBV28 and TRBJ2-7; the match to TRBD2 covers 8 bases. The germline gives CDR1 MDHEN, CDR2 SYDVKM. The CDR3 spans 15 residues. V gave up 6 bases and J gave up 0 bases; unmatched junction bases: 7. The CDR3 loop is CASSAPGTSSYEQYF. CDR3 sequence (DNA): TGTGCCAGCAGCGCCCCCGGGACTAGCTCCTACGAGCAGTACTTC.

The chain is built from TRBV27 and TRBJ2-7; 10 nucleotides agree with TRBD2. CDR1 and CDR2 from the germline V gene are MNHEY and SMNVEV (reference sequence). J gave up 3 bases and V 6 bases, and 8 bases lay outside the gene matches. The length of the CDR3 is 15 residues. CDR3 sequence: CASRLPGTSDYEQYF. The CDR3 coding sequence is TGTGCCAGCAGACTCCCGGGGACTAGCGACTACGAGCAGTACTTC.

J is TRBJ1-1 and V is TRBV2; no definite D call. Per the germline V gene, CDR1 is SNHLY and CDR2 is FYNNEI. Trimming took 5 bases from V and 6 from J, leaving 13 bases between them. The CDR3 spans 13 residues. The CDR3 reads CASSHMELAEAFF. In DNA form, the CDR3 reads TGTGCCAGCAGTCACATGGAGTTGGCTGAAGCTTTCTTT. Full variable domain (remainder filled in from reference TRBV2 and TRBJ1-1): EPEVTQTPSHQVTQMGQEVILRCVPISNHLYFYWYRQILGQKVEFLVSFYNNEISEKSEIFDDQFSVERPDGSNFTLKIRSTKLEDSAMYFCASSHMELAEAFFGQGTRLTVV.

The chain joins TRBV7-2 to TRBJ2-4; D is possibly TRBD2 (6 bases). V shed 1 base and J shed 0 bases, with 13 bases lying between them. The CDR3 sequence is 17 residues long. Germline V lookup: CDR1 SGHTA, CDR2 FQGNSA. CDR3 in amino acids: CASSLGTGVLAKNIQYF. As DNA, the CDR3 is TGTGCCAGCAGCTTAGGCACGGGGGTACTAGCCAAAAACATTCAGTACTTC.

The J gene is TRBJ2-1, the V gene TRBV5-4; TRBD2 agrees at 14 bases. V shed 0 bases and J 12 bases; nucleotides not matched to a gene: 8. This CDR3 region has 16 residues. The V gene's germline CDR1 is SGHNT and CDR2 YYREEE (reference sequence). In DNA form, the CDR3 reads TGTGCCAGCAGCTTGGGGGGACTAGCGGGAGTGAGCGCGCAGTTCTTC. Amino acid sequence: CASSLGGLAGVSAQFF. The whole variable domain, remainder taken from reference TRBV5-4 and TRBJ2-1, is ETGVTQSPTHLIKTRGQQVTLRCSSQSGHNTVSWYQQALGQGPQFIFQYYREEENGRGNFPPRFSGLQFPNYSSELNVNALELDDSALYLCASSLGGLAGVSAQFFGPGTRLTVL.

The genes are TRBV14 and TRBJ1-4; D is possibly TRBD1 (5 bases). Looked up from germline, CDR1 is SGHDN and CDR2 is FVKESK. CDR3 length: 16 residues. Trimming shortened V by 1 base and J by 3 bases, and 12 bases separated the two germline ends. The CDR3: CASSQVTGGPNEKLFF. In DNA, the CDR3 is TGTGCCAGCAGCCAAGTCACGGGGGGACCTAATGAAAAACTGTTTTTT.

The J gene is TRBJ2-7, the V gene TRBV30; weak D call: TRBD2 (6 bases). There are 13 residues in the CDR3. V shed 1 base and J shed 5 bases, with 12 bases lying between them. Germline assignment: CDR1 GTSNPN and CDR2 SVGIG (reference sequence). CDR3: CAWSAGRYDEQYF. The CDR3 DNA reads TGTGCCTGGAGTGCCGGGAGATACGACGAGCAGTACTTC.

The chain uses TRBV15 and TRBJ2-1; 8 positions agree with TRBD1. Germline-derived CDR1 and CDR2 are LNHNV and YYDKDF (reference sequence). V lost 8 bases, J lost 0 bases, and 21 bases stayed unmatched. The CDR3 covers 20 residues. The CDR3 bases are TGTGCCACCGCGACCACAGGGGGTTCTTCATCCCTTAGCTCCTACAATGAGCAGTTCTTC. Translation gives CATATTGGSSSLSSYNEQFF.

The chain carries TRBV4-3 and TRBJ2-1, with 9 bases lining up with TRBD2. This CDR3 comprises 14 residues. V lost 3 bases to trimming and J lost 7 bases; unmatched junction nucleotides: 4. Germline V gene sequence: CDR1 LGHNA, CDR2 YSLEER. CDR3 bases: TGCGCCAGCAGCCAGTTAGCGGGAGCTAATGAGCAGTTCTTC. Amino acid sequence: CASSQLAGANEQFF.

The gene calls are TRBV5-1 and TRBJ2-1; 13 bases agree with TRBD2. The CDR3 extends over 15 amino acids. Germline V gives CDR1 SGHRS, CDR2 YFSETQ. Losses at the gene ends were 1 base for V and 8 bases for J; bases not matched to a gene: 3. CDR3 protein: CASSLTSGRAHEQFF. Written as DNA, the CDR3 is TGCGCCAGCAGCTTGACTAGCGGGAGGGCCCATGAGCAGTTCTTC.

This clone was recorded only once. The gene calls are TRBV6-6 and TRBJ2-7; possibly TRBD2 for D (6 bases). The CDR3 has 13 residues. CDR1 and CDR2 (germline): MNHNY, SVGAGI (reference sequence). V was pared by 5 bases and J by 6 bases, with 14 bases between. CDR3 sequence reads: CASSGGLRSEQYF. DNA of the CDR3: TGTGCCAGCAGTGGGGGACTCAGGAGCGAGCAGTACTTC.

The chain uses TRBV4-2 and TRBJ2-3; 8 bases fit TRBD2. The CDR3 contains 17 residues. The germline V gene has CDR1 LGHNA and CDR2 YNFKEQ. The ends lost 4 bases at V and 1 base at J; junction bases unmatched: 10. In DNA form, the CDR3 reads TGTGCCAGCAGCCCCCGGAGTAGCGGGGTTCGCACAGATACGCAGTATTTT. Translation gives CASSPRSSGVRTDTQYF.

The chain is built from TRBV11-3 and TRBJ2-1, with TRBD1 matching 7 bases. The length of the CDR3 is 13 residues. V was pared by 3 bases and J by 5 bases, with 1 base of the junction left unmatched. Germline V gives CDR1 SGHNT, CDR2 YENEEA. The CDR3, as DNA: TGTGCCAGCAGCTTGACAGGGAACAATGAGCAGTTCTTC. This encodes CASSLTGNNEQFF.

This rearrangement joins TRBV11-3 to TRBJ2-2; 8 bases align to TRBD1. Germline V gene sequence: CDR1 SGHNT, CDR2 YENEEA. CDR3 length: 16 amino acids. V lost 4 bases to trimming and J lost 5 bases; unmatched junction nucleotides: 9. Here the CDR3 reads CASSSRSTGGTGELFF. In nucleotides, the CDR3 is TGTGCCAGCAGCTCCAGAAGCACAGGGGGGACCGGGGAGCTGTTTTTT.

The J gene is TRBJ2-3, the V gene TRBV5-4; TRBD1 matches at 9 bases. The CDR3 has 15 residues. The germline gives CDR1 SGHNT, CDR2 YYREEE (reference sequence). Trimming removed 2 bases from V and 5 bases from J; junction bases left unmatched: 6. CDR3 in DNA: TGTGCCAGCAGCTTAGACAGGGGGTTTGGAGATACGCAGTATTTT. Amino acid sequence: CASSLDRGFGDTQYF.

The chain recombines TRBV11-1 with TRBJ2-5; 10 bases line up with TRBD2. After removal of 5 bases from V and 4 bases from J, the junction contained 10 bases not matched to a gene. The CDR3 is made up of 16 amino acids. In germline, CDR1 is SGHAT, CDR2 FQDESV (reference sequence). The CDR3 loop reads CASSPGLAGVGETQYF. The CDR3 DNA follows: TGTGCCAGCAGCCCGGGGCTAGCGGGAGTAGGAGAGACCCAGTACTTC.

The chain links TRBV5-1 to TRBJ2-2; 8 bases line up with TRBD2. Losses at the gene ends were 3 bases for V and 5 bases for J; bases not matched to a gene: 6. The CDR3 loop spans 15 amino acids. Germline V gene sequence: CDR1 SGHRS, CDR2 YFSETQ. In DNA form, the CDR3 reads TGCGCCAGCAGCTCCTTTAGCGGGAATACCGGGGAGCTGTTTTTT. It specifies CASSSFSGNTGELFF.

CDR3 coding DNA: TGTGCCAGCAGTTACGCGGCAGCCTACGAGCAGTACTTC. Protein product: CASSYAAAYEQYF. V is TRBV6-5 and J is TRBJ2-7, with unresolved D. V was cut by 2 bases and J by 2 bases, with 7 bases left in between. Per germline, CDR1 MNHEY and CDR2 SVGAGI. The CDR3 has 13 residues.

The chain recombines TRBV4-2 with TRBJ2-1; D is possibly TRBD1 (6 bases). Trimming removed 1 base from V and 3 bases from J, with 13 bases in between. From germline, CDR1 is LGHNA and CDR2 YNFKEQ. The CDR3 is 16 amino acids. The CDR3 coding sequence is TGTGCCAGCAGCCAAGCGCTCAGGGGTAGCTACAATGAGCAGTTCTTC. Translation gives CASSQALRGSYNEQFF.

This clone occurred once. This chain joins TRBV5-5 and TRBJ2-3, with a weak D call TRBD1 (6 bases). The germline CDR1 and CDR2 sequences are SGHKS and YYEKEE (reference sequence). Trimming took 1 base from V and 3 from J, leaving 6 bases between them. The CDR3 length is 13 residues. This chain's CDR3 is CASSLTGTDTQYF. In DNA, the CDR3 is TGTGCCAGCAGCTTGACAGGGACAGATACGCAGTATTTT.

The chain carries TRBV2 and TRBJ2-6; D perhaps matches TRBD1 (5 bases). The germline gives CDR1 SNHLY, CDR2 FYNNEI. V lost 1 base, J lost 4 bases, and 14 bases lay in between. This CDR3 has 17 residues. Written as DNA, the CDR3 is TGTGCCAGCAGTGAAGGGACATTTGTGGAGGGGGCCAACGTCCTGACTTTC. This translates into CASSEGTFVEGANVLTF.

The V and J genes are TRBV7-3 and TRBJ2-2; D perhaps matches TRBD2 (5 bases). The length of the CDR3 is 14 residues. V shed 5 bases and J shed 2 bases, with 9 bases lying between them. Looked up from germline, CDR1 is SGHTA and CDR2 is FQGTGA. The CDR3 sequence: CASSLGRNTGELFF. For the CDR3, the DNA is TGTGCCAGCAGCCTGGGGAGAAACACCGGGGAGCTGTTTTTT.

The V gene is TRBV6-5, the J gene TRBJ2-7, with D possibly matching TRBD1 (6 bases). CDR3 length: 15 amino acids. V lost 7 bases, J lost 5 bases, and 21 bases lay in between. CDR1 and CDR2 from the germline V gene are MNHEY and SVGAGI. This CDR3 is CASNIEENRVDEQYF. In DNA form, the CDR3 reads TGTGCCAGCAATATAGAGGAAAACAGGGTCGACGAGCAGTACTTC.